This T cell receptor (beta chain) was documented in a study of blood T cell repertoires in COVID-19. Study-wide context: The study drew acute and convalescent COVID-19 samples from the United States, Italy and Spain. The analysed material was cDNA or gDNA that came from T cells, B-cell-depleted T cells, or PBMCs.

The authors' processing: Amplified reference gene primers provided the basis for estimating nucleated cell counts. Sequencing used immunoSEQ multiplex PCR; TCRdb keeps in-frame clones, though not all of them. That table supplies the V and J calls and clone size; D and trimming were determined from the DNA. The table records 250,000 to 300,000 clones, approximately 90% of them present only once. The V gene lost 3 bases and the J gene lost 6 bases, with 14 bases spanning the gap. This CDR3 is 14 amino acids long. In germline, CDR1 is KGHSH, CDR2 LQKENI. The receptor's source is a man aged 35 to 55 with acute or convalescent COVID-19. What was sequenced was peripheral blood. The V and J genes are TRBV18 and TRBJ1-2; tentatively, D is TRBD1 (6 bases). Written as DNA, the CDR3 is TGTGCCAGCTCACCCCTCCGGGACACCGATGGCTACACCTTC. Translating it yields CASSPLRDTDGYTF. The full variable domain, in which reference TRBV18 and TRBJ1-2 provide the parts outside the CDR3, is NAGVMQNPRHLVRRRGQEARLRCSPMKGHSHVYWYRQLPEEGLKFMVYLQKENIIDESGMPKERFSAEFPKEGPSILRIQQVVRGDSAAYFCASSPLRDTDGYTFGSGTRLTVV.